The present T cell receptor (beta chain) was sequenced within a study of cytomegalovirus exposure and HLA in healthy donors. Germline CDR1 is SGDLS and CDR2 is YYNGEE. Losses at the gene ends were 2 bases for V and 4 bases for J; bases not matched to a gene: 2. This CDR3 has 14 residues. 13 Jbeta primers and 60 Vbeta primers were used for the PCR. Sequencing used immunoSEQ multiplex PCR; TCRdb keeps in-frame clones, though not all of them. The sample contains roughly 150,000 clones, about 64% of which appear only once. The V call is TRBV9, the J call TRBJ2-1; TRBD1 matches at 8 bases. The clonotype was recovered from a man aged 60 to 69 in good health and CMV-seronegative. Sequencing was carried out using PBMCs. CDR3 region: CASSVGTGYNEQFF. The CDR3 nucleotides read TGTGCCAGCAGCGTCGGGACAGGTTACAATGAGCAGTTCTTC.